Described below is a single T cell receptor beta chain sequence and its context. After extraction with the RNeasy kit, about 0.5 to 1 ug of the RNA was reverse transcribed using random hexamers. TCRdb reprocessed the immunoSEQ multiplex PCR reads via MiXCR and lists one record per CDR3 protein. The sample contains about 210,000 distinct CDR3 sequences, 95% of which appear only once. Between the trimmed V and J ends, which lost 5 bases and 4 bases, there was a span of 8 bases. The CDR3 spans 12 residues. CDR1 and CDR2 (germline): MNHEY, SVGEGT. This entry comes from a study of CD8 T cells in Susac syndrome. The CD8+ and CD4+ T cells were isolated magnetically using a negative isolation approach, whereas the TEMRA cells were enriched by FACS.

Material: CD4+ T cells from PBMCs. The TCR comes from a human donor with multiple sclerosis. V usage is TRBV6-2 or TRBV6-3 and J usage is TRBJ2-5; D not certain. CDR3 in DNA: TGTGCCAGCAGTCGGACCCCAGAGACCCAGTACTTC. It codes for CASSRTPETQYF.